This TCR beta chain was identified during a study of blood T cell repertoires in COVID-19. Overall study: The analysed material was cDNA or gDNA that came from T cells, B-cell-depleted T cells, or PBMCs.

Methods used by the authors: How many nucleated cells were present was estimated from reference gene primer amplification. Clones were read by immunoSEQ multiplex PCR, and TCRdb kept only the in-frame ones, dropping some. The DNA gave D and trimming, while V, J and clone size come from that table. Of about 280,000 clones in the sample, 86% were seen once. The trim removed 7 bases at V and 8 bases at J, leaving 11 bases unmatched. The V gene's germline CDR1 is LGHDT and CDR2 YNNKEL (reference sequence). The CDR3 length is 14 residues. This clone was recorded once. The source material was peripheral blood. The V call is TRBV3-1 (or the pseudogene TRBV3-2), the J call TRBJ1-2; 9 nucleotides line up with TRBD1. The TCR sequence derives from a man aged 35 to 55 with active or convalescent COVID-19. CDR3 DNA: TGTGCCAGCAACCCCGGGACAGGGATTGGCGGCTACACCTTC. Protein: CASNPGTGIGGYTF.